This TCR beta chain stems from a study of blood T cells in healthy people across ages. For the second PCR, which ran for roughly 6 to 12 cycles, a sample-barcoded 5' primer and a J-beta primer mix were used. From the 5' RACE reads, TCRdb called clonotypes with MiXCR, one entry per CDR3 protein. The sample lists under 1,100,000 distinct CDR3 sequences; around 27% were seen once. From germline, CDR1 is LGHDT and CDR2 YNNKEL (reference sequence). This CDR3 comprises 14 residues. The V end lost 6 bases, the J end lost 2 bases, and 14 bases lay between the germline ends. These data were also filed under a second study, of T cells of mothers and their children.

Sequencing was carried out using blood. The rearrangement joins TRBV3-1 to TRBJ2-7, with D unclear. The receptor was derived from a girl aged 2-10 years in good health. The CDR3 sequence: CASSHMGLTYEQYF. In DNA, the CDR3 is TGTGCCAGCAGTCACATGGGATTGACCTACGAGCAGTACTTC.